This T cell receptor (beta chain) is drawn from a study of PD-L1 blockade in urothelial cancer. Overall study context: Between 0 and 3 prior chemotherapy regimens had been given to patients.

As for this clone: The antigen is undetermined.

Patients presented with locally advanced or metastatic urothelial carcinoma. Study-wide points: A pretreatment blood TCR clonality that fell below the median predicted better progression-free and overall survival.

Trimming cost V 2 bases and J 7 bases, with 6 bases left between them. The CDR3 covers 13 residues. CDR1 and CDR2 from the germline V gene are ENHRY and SYGVKD. Spiked synthetic TCR analogs estimated absolute template abundance per PCR. TCRdb's copy holds only in-frame clones and misses some; the assay was immunoSEQ multiplex PCR. The table lists roughly 38,000 clones, almost 85% of them singletons. The origin of this receptor is a man aged 65 to 85 with urothelial cancer. The chain is built from TRBV10-3 and TRBJ1-6, with D possibly TRBD1 on 6 matching bases. This sample comprised PBMCs, obtained around atezolizumab (anti-PD-L1) treatment. DNA of the CDR3: TGTGCCATCAGTGAGGACAGGAATTCACCCCTCCACTTT. This translates into CAISEDRNSPLHF.